A selection of T cell receptor beta chains follows, all from one sample in a study of blood T cell repertoires in COVID-19. The table came from immunoSEQ multiplex PCR; TCRdb's copy has only in-frame clones and leaves some out. Of roughly 150,000 clones in the sample, approximately 82% were seen once. Sequenced material: peripheral blood. These receptors came from a woman in her fifties or sixties with acute or convalescent COVID-19. Each CDR3 is given with its conserved first and last residue. The D gene is left open where the match is weak. Only some rows state a clone size, as once, few, many or a class for expanded clones.

>TRBD1|-|TRBV28|TRBJ2-5
TGTGCCAGCAGACTTGGACAGGGGGCTGGTGGAGAGACCCAGTACTTC
CASRLGQGAGGETQYF
>TRBD2|once|TRBV20-1|TRBJ2-3
TGCAGTGCTAGTCTACCGGGACTAGTTCGCACAGATACGCAGTATTTT
CSASLPGLVRTDTQYF
>TRBD1|-|TRBV5-6|TRBJ2-7
TGTGCCAGCAGCTTGGGGACAGGGGCCTACGAGCAGTACTTC
CASSLGTGAYEQYF
>TRBD1|-|TRBV6-5|TRBJ1-5
TGTGCCAGCAGACCGGACAGGGATCAGCCCCAGCATTTT
CASRPDRDQPQHF
>-|once|TRBV18|TRBJ1-2
TGTGCCAGCTCACAGCAGCAACGGGATCTGTTAGCTAACTATGGCTACACCTTC
CASSQQQRDLLANYGYTF
>-|once|TRBV9|TRBJ2-7
TGTGCCAGCAGCGTAGGAGGAGTGGGCTACGAGCAGTACTTC
CASSVGGVGYEQYF
>-|-|TRBV7-6|TRBJ1-3
TGTGCCAGCAGCTTACCCGGGGTCTCTGGAAACACCATATATTTT
CASSLPGVSGNTIYF
>-|-|TRBV6-5|TRBJ1-2
TGTGCCAGCAGTTACTCGGGGGCAGGGGCGAACTATGGCTACACCTTC
CASSYSGAGANYGYTF
>TRBD1|-|TRBV2|TRBJ2-2
TGTGCCAGCAGTGTCCCCGGGACAGCGAACACCGGGGAGCTGTTTTTT
CASSVPGTANTGELFF
>TRBD2|-|TRBV11-3|TRBJ2-3
TGTGCCAGCAGCCAACGAGTTAGCGGGGGAAACACAGATACGCAGTATTTT
CASSQRVSGGNTDTQYF
>-|many|TRBV10-3|TRBJ1-5
TGTGCCATCAGTCCCTCCTCGGCGGGGTATCAGCCCCAGCATTTT
CAISPSSAGYQPQHF
>TRBD1|-|TRBV7-6|TRBJ1-1
TGTGCCAGCAGCCCTCCGACAGGGCAGAACACTGAAGCTTTCTTT
CASSPPTGQNTEAFF
>-|few|TRBV28|TRBJ1-1
TGTGCCAGCAGCTTCCCTCTGAACACTGAAGCTTTCTTT
CASSFPLNTEAFF